A single TCR beta chain is shown here with its context. Antigen unknown. TCRdb processed the 5' RACE reads anew with MiXCR; each CDR3 protein has one entry. The table has 400,000 to 500,000 distinct CDR3 sequences, roughly 20% seen once; the top ten hold more than 8%. This CDR3 region has 12 residues. V was trimmed by 6 bases and J by 3 bases, leaving 11 bases between them. Germline values: CDR1 DFQATT, CDR2 SNEGSKA (reference sequence). This entry is derived from a study of T-cell memory formation after mild COVID-19. General study results and limits: Later expanders leaned toward CD4+, whereas clones contracting from day 15 to 85 were balanced CD4/CD8.

The TCR was taken from an adult woman who had mild COVID-19 (a few samples of this study predate the infection). Cell type and time point are not known. Sequencing input: PBMCs or a T cell subset sorted from them (not recorded which). This sequence joins TRBV20-1 and TRBJ2-5, with a tentative D call TRBD1 (5 bases). The CDR3 sequence: CSALGREETQYF. For the CDR3, the DNA is TGCAGTGCCCTGGGCAGGGAAGAGACCCAGTACTTC.